This T cell receptor beta chain was identified during a study of CD8+ T cells in alopecia areata. The study's findings and limits: Under tofacitinib, fewer expanded CD8+ clones appeared among the top 100 scalp clones.

Turning to this clone: What it binds is not known.

After isolation, RNA underwent reverse transcription to generate cDNA as the sequencing template. Assay: immunoSEQ multiplex PCR; the TCRdb copy retains only in-frame clones and omits some. The sample lists about 140,000 clones, roughly 82% occurring once. As to treatment: oral pan-JAK inhibitor, 5-10 mg twice daily. The germline V gene encodes CDR1 LGHNA and CDR2 YNFKEQ. Unmatched junction bases numbered 6, after V lost 4 bases and J lost 0 bases. The CDR3 totals 16 residues. Material: CD8+ T cells sorted from blood, obtained at week 4, from a patient treated with tofacitinib. This sequence joins TRBV4-2 and TRBJ2-1; 7 bases match TRBD2. This sequence was found in a human donor with alopecia areata. CDR3 in DNA: TGTGCCAGCAGCCTCCCACCGGGGGGCTCCTACAATGAGCAGTTCTTC. Translated, it gives CASSLPPGGSYNEQFF.